Below, 17 T cell receptor beta chains from the same sample are listed, as sequenced in a study of cytomegalovirus exposure and HLA in healthy donors. PCR involved 60 Vbeta and 13 Jbeta primers. TCRdb's table, derived via immunoSEQ multiplex PCR, lists solely in-frame clones and lacks some. The table has 150,000 or so clones, about 73% seen once. The specimen sequenced was PBMCs. These receptors were collected from a woman aged 60-70 years in good health and CMV-seropositive.

The genes are TRBV6-5 and TRBJ1-1, with D uncertain. V shed 5 bases and J shed 4 bases, with 11 bases lying between them. Germline V gene data show CDR1 as MNHEY and CDR2 as SVGAGI. This CDR3 is 13 amino acids long. The CDR3 region is CASSQQSRTEAFF. The DNA of the CDR3 is TGTGCCAGCAGTCAACAGTCTCGCACTGAAGCTTTCTTT.

The chain carries TRBV9 and TRBJ1-2; 7 nucleotides line up with TRBD1. The length of the CDR3 is 13 residues. Germline V gene sequence: CDR1 SGDLS, CDR2 YYNGEE. With V trimmed by 4 bases and J by 2 bases, 2 bases remained unmatched. The CDR3 spells CASSQGQNYGYTF. For the CDR3, the DNA is TGTGCCAGCAGCCAGGGACAGAACTATGGCTACACCTTC.

This clone was counted between two and nine times. This rearrangement joins TRBV28 to TRBJ2-5; weak D call: TRBD2 (6 bases). Trimming pared 5 bases from V and 5 bases from J, leaving 15 bases between. From germline, CDR1 is MDHEN and CDR2 SYDVKM. The CDR3 contains 14 residues. The CDR3 loop reads CASSPSGEIETQYF. As DNA, the CDR3 is TGTGCCAGCAGTCCCTCGGGGGAGATTGAGACCCAGTACTTC.

V and J are TRBV5-6 and TRBJ2-2, with TRBD1 matching over 7 bases. The CDR3 length is 13 residues. CDR1 is SGHDT and CDR2 is YYEEEE in the germline V gene. The V segment lost 7 bases and the J segment 4 bases; nucleotides outside the gene matches: 4. The CDR3 DNA reads as TGTGCCAGCTTGGCAGGGGGCACCGGGGAGCTGTTTTTT. It specifies CASLAGGTGELFF.

This chain uses TRBV5-4 with TRBJ2-2; no firm D call. The germline V and J ends were trimmed by 4 bases and 1 base, with 14 bases remaining between them. CDR3 length: 16 residues. The V gene's germline CDR1 is SGHNT and CDR2 YYREEE (reference sequence). The CDR3 region has the DNA TGTGCCAGCAGCCCTAATTCTCTGATGAACACCGGGGAGCTGTTTTTT. Amino acid sequence: CASSPNSLMNTGELFF.

The chain links TRBV5-6 to TRBJ2-3, with 14 bases aligning to TRBD2. CDR3 length equals 17 residues. Losses at the gene ends were 2 bases for V and 3 bases for J; bases not matched to a gene: 5. Per germline, CDR1 SGHDT and CDR2 YYEEEE. CDR3 in DNA: TGTGCCAGCAGCTTACAGGGACTAGCGGGAGTGACAGATACGCAGTATTTT. Translating it yields CASSLQGLAGVTDTQYF.

Here the CDR3 reads CASSLPGRAEAFF. DNA of the CDR3: TGTGCCAGCAGTTTACCCGGGAGGGCTGAAGCTTTCTTT. The chain carries TRBV28 and TRBJ1-1; D is undetermined. The germline gives CDR1 MDHEN, CDR2 SYDVKM. V dropped 2 bases and J dropped 6 bases, with 10 bases sitting between them. The CDR3 extends over 13 amino acids.

J is TRBJ1-1 and V is TRBV18; tentative D call: TRBD1 (5 bases). Germline assignment: CDR1 KGHSH and CDR2 LQKENI. CDR3 length equals 14 residues. Deletions cut 4 bases from V and 4 bases from J, with 13 bases between. Here the CDR3 DNA reads TGTGCCAGCTCACGGGGGGGAAGGAGCACTGAAGCTTTCTTT. It translates to CASSRGGRSTEAFF.

In this sample, this clone turned up a few times. The CDR3 protein is CASSPGLAGGADTQYF. For the CDR3, the DNA is TGCGCCAGCAGCCCGGGACTAGCGGGGGGGGCAGATACGCAGTATTTT. This chain uses TRBV5-1 with TRBJ2-3; 16 bases match TRBD2. Germline CDR1 and CDR2: SGHRS and YFSETQ. There are 16 residues in the CDR3. Unmatched junction bases numbered 3, after V lost 4 bases and J lost 4 bases.

The chain joins TRBV19 to TRBJ1-1, with D hard to call. The CDR3 consists of 13 residues. CDR1 is LNHDA and CDR2 is SQIVND in the germline V gene (reference sequence). Trimming stripped 7 bases from V and 1 base from J, with 10 bases between. CDR3 coding DNA: TGTGCCAGTATGCCCCGGGAGAACACTGAAGCTTTCTTT. This codes for CASMPRENTEAFF.

The chain uses TRBV6-1 and TRBJ1-1; a possible D gene is TRBD1 (6 bases). V gave up 3 bases and J gave up 0 bases, with 8 bases separating them. The CDR3 runs 14 residues. Looked up from germline, CDR1 is MNHNS and CDR2 is SASEGT. CDR3 loop: CASSDGGMNTEAFF. The CDR3 DNA reads as TGTGCCAGCAGTGATGGGGGCATGAACACTGAAGCTTTCTTT.

This clone is a singleton in its sample. The genes are TRBV15 and TRBJ2-5; 8 nucleotides align to TRBD2. Germline-derived CDR1 and CDR2 are LNHNV and YYDKDF (reference sequence). V lost 3 bases to trimming and J lost 1 base; unmatched junction nucleotides: 4. CDR3 size: 15 residues. The CDR3 loop reads CATSSSGRVQETQYF. The CDR3 DNA is TGTGCCACCAGCAGCAGCGGGAGAGTCCAAGAGACCCAGTACTTC.

There are a few counts of this clone. This chain connects TRBV10-3 to TRBJ1-1; TRBD1 is a possible D gene (6 bases). Looked up from germline, CDR1 is ENHRY and CDR2 is SYGVKD. The CDR3 runs 13 residues. V lost 2 bases to trimming and J lost 10 bases, with 14 bases between them. CDR3 in amino acids: CAISEERRGGAFF. CDR3 bases: TGTGCCATCAGTGAGGAGCGAAGAGGGGGAGCTTTCTTT.

The V and J genes are TRBV6-1 and TRBJ2-1, with TRBD1 identical over 7 bases. There are 13 residues in the CDR3. V was pared by 4 bases and J by 5 bases, with 2 bases of the junction left unmatched. Germline V gene lookup returns CDR1 MNHNS and CDR2 SASEGT. The CDR3 reads CASSGDRNNEQFF. The CDR3 DNA follows: TGTGCCAGCAGTGGGGACAGAAACAATGAGCAGTTCTTC.

This clone was seen only a few times. This chain links TRBV15 with TRBJ1-2, with D unresolved. Trimming cost V 1 base and J 4 bases, with 7 bases left between them. CDR3 length: 13 residues. The germline V gene encodes CDR1 LNHNV and CDR2 YYDKDF (reference sequence). This chain's CDR3 is CATSRGAAYGYTF. CDR3 nucleotides: TGTGCCACCAGCAGAGGGGCAGCCTATGGCTACACCTTC.

The V gene is TRBV5-1, the J gene TRBJ1-5, with D maybe TRBD1 (6 bases). CDR1 and CDR2 from the germline V gene are SGHRS and YFSETQ. Deletions cut 2 bases from V and 3 bases from J, with 12 bases between. The CDR3 covers 15 residues. CDR3 loop: CASSLQGDVNQPQHF. Written as DNA, the CDR3 is TGCGCCAGCAGCTTACAGGGAGATGTCAATCAGCCCCAGCATTTT.

In its sample, this clone was seen a few times. This chain uses TRBV5-1 with TRBJ2-3, with TRBD2 matching 13 bases. J lost 4 bases, V lost 2 bases, and 7 bases had no gene match. The CDR3 contains 17 residues. Germline V gives CDR1 SGHRS, CDR2 YFSETQ. The CDR3 coding sequence is TGCGCCAGCAGCTTACCACTAGCGGGAGGGCCTGCAGATACGCAGTATTTT. Translated, it gives CASSLPLAGGPADTQYF.